The clone carrying this TCR beta chain has just one count. Its antigen is still unknown. The PCR used 60 V beta and 13 J beta primers. Only in-frame clones appear in the TCRdb table, and some are missing; sequencing was by immunoSEQ multiplex PCR. The sample has about 73,000 clones; around 79% are singletons. The data are from a study of glioma-infiltrating T cells after dendritic cell vaccination. Notes on the study in general: Higher pretreatment TIL content predicted longer progression-free time and survival.

Blood PBMC samples: pre-vaccination, two weeks post third vaccination, and at tumor progression. CDR1 LGHNA and CDR2 YNFKEQ come from the germline V gene. The CDR3 sequence is 20 residues long. V lost 0 bases and J lost 1; bases outside the gene matches: 13. This clonotype was obtained from a human donor with glioblastoma. The sample here was blood, taken before dendritic cell vaccination. This chain links TRBV4-2 with TRBJ2-2, with TRBD2 matching 8 bases. DNA for the CDR3: TGTGCCAGCAGCCAAGAGGGGTCGGGAGTAGCGGGGATGAACACCGGGGAGCTGTTTTTT. This gives the protein CASSQEGSGVAGMNTGELFF.